These T cell receptor beta chains were read from a single sample in a study of cytomegalovirus exposure and HLA in healthy donors. Using immunoSEQ multiplex PCR, the repertoire was profiled, and TCRdb retains in-frame clones only, with some absent. The sample has about 98,000 clones, about 81% seen once. Material for sequencing was PBMCs. Source of these receptors: a man aged 40-49 years in good health and CMV-seronegative. Each CDR3 is given with its conserved first and last residue. The order of the fields is V gene, J gene, clone size, D gene, CDR3 DNA, CDR3 protein. The D gene is left open where the match is weak. Size is omitted from some rows. Given values are once, few, many or a class for expanded clones.

v_gene: TRBV6-5; j_gene: TRBJ2-7; abundance: NA; d_gene: TRBD2; CDR3nt: TGTGCCAGCAGTTACGACACTAGCGGGGGTTACGAGCAGTACTTC; CDR3aa: CASSYDTSGGYEQYF
v_gene: TRBV5-4; j_gene: TRBJ2-7; abundance: NA; d_gene: NA; CDR3nt: TGTGCCAGCAGCACCTGGGGGGCGGGGGTGTACGAGCAGTACTTC; CDR3aa: CASSTWGAGVYEQYF
v_gene: TRBV5-5; j_gene: TRBJ2-7; abundance: NA; d_gene: TRBD2; CDR3nt: TGTGCCAGCAGCCCGACTAGCACGACCTACGAGCAGTACTTC; CDR3aa: CASSPTSTTYEQYF
v_gene: TRBV5-1; j_gene: TRBJ1-3; abundance: few; d_gene: NA; CDR3nt: TGCGCCAGCAGCGCACAGGGAAGTGGAAACACCATATATTTT; CDR3aa: CASSAQGSGNTIYF
v_gene: TRBV13; j_gene: TRBJ1-3; abundance: NA; d_gene: TRBD1; CDR3nt: TGTGCCAGCAGCGGCGGGACAGGGGCCCCCTCTGGAAACACCATATATTTT; CDR3aa: CASSGGTGAPSGNTIYF
v_gene: TRBV5-6; j_gene: TRBJ2-7; abundance: NA; d_gene: TRBD1; CDR3nt: TGTGCCAGCAGCTCAGGGGGCGGCGTCGGGTACGAGCAGTGCTTC; CDR3aa: CASSSGGGVGYEQCF
v_gene: TRBV11-1; j_gene: TRBJ1-3; abundance: NA; d_gene: TRBD1; CDR3nt: TGTGCCAGCAGCTCGGGACAGACCTTCTCTGGAAACACCATATATTTT; CDR3aa: CASSSGQTFSGNTIYF
v_gene: TRBV7-2; j_gene: TRBJ2-7; abundance: NA; d_gene: TRBD1; CDR3nt: TGTGCCAGCAGCTTAGGGGCAGGGGGCTCCTACGAGCAGTACTTC; CDR3aa: CASSLGAGGSYEQYF
v_gene: TRBV29-1; j_gene: TRBJ2-7; abundance: NA; d_gene: TRBD2; CDR3nt: TGCAGCGTTGAAGGGGGTCGGGGGGGGTACGAGCAGTACTTC; CDR3aa: CSVEGGRGGYEQYF
v_gene: TRBV20-1; j_gene: TRBJ2-7; abundance: NA; d_gene: NA; CDR3nt: TGCAGTGCTAGACCCCAGGAGGCTGAGTACTTC; CDR3aa: CSARPQEAEYF
v_gene: TRBV15; j_gene: TRBJ1-6; abundance: NA; d_gene: TRBD1; CDR3nt: TGTGCCACCAGCAGGGACAGGAATAATTCACCCCTCCACTTT; CDR3aa: CATSRDRNNSPLHF
v_gene: TRBV7-9; j_gene: TRBJ1-2; abundance: NA; d_gene: NA; CDR3nt: TGTGCCAGCAGCTTAGGAGAAAGGGATAGCGGCTATGGCTACACCTTC; CDR3aa: CASSLGERDSGYGYTF
v_gene: TRBV10-3; j_gene: TRBJ2-6; abundance: NA; d_gene: NA; CDR3nt: TGTGCCGTCAGGGCGACGGCGGCTCTGGGGGCCAACGTCCTGACTTTC; CDR3aa: CAVRATAALGANVLTF
v_gene: TRBV15; j_gene: TRBJ1-1; abundance: few; d_gene: NA; CDR3nt: TGTGCCACCAGCAGGGCCCCCGACAGGCTGTATGAAGCTTTCTTT; CDR3aa: CATSRAPDRLYEAFF
v_gene: TRBV28; j_gene: TRBJ1-6; abundance: once; d_gene: TRBD1; CDR3nt: TGTGCCAGCAGTTCACCGGGACAGAATTCACCCCTTCACTTT; CDR3aa: CASSSPGQNSPLHF
v_gene: TRBV4-1; j_gene: TRBJ1-5; abundance: NA; d_gene: NA; CDR3nt: TGCGCCAGCAGCCAAGATGGGGGGGGGTGGGGGCCCCAGCATTTT; CDR3aa: CASSQDGGGWGPQHF
v_gene: TRBV11-2; j_gene: TRBJ2-7; abundance: NA; d_gene: TRBD1; CDR3nt: TGTGCCAGCAGCCCAGTCCACAGGGGCACGACCTACGAGCAGTACTTC; CDR3aa: CASSPVHRGTTYEQYF
v_gene: TRBV6-1; j_gene: TRBJ1-5; abundance: NA; d_gene: NA; CDR3nt: TGTGCCAGCAGTGACAGGGGCAATCAGCCCCAGCATTTT; CDR3aa: CASSDRGNQPQHF
v_gene: TRBV19; j_gene: TRBJ2-3; abundance: NA; d_gene: TRBD2; CDR3nt: TGTGCCAGTAGTACGGGACTAGCGAGTTGGAAGACAGATACGCAGTATTTT; CDR3aa: CASSTGLASWKTDTQYF
v_gene: TRBV19; j_gene: TRBJ2-5; abundance: NA; d_gene: NA; CDR3nt: TGTGCCAGTACCCCCGGGATCAGATCAGAGACCCAGTACTTC; CDR3aa: CASTPGIRSETQYF
v_gene: TRBV2; j_gene: TRBJ2-5; abundance: few; d_gene: NA; CDR3nt: TGTGCCAGCAGCAGAGGGGGGGCTGAAGAGACCCAGTACTTC; CDR3aa: CASSRGGAEETQYF
v_gene: TRBV5-4; j_gene: TRBJ2-7; abundance: NA; d_gene: TRBD1; CDR3nt: TGTGCCAGCAGCCCGGGACAGGGCTCCTACGAGCAGTACTTC; CDR3aa: CASSPGQGSYEQYF
v_gene: TRBV6-5; j_gene: TRBJ1-1; abundance: NA; d_gene: NA; CDR3nt: TGTGCCAGCAGTGAAGTAGGGAGGTACGCTTTCTTT; CDR3aa: CASSEVGRYAFF
v_gene: TRBV27; j_gene: TRBJ2-2; abundance: NA; d_gene: NA; CDR3nt: TGTGCCAGCACTCCTGGGGCGGGAAATACGAACACCGGGGAGCTGTTTTTT; CDR3aa: CASTPGAGNTNTGELFF
v_gene: TRBV11-1; j_gene: TRBJ1-2; abundance: NA; d_gene: NA; CDR3nt: TGTGCCAGCAGTTTGGCAGCTAACTATGGCTACACCTTC; CDR3aa: CASSLAANYGYTF
v_gene: TRBV21-1; j_gene: TRBJ1-5; abundance: NA; d_gene: NA; CDR3nt: TGTGCCAGCAGCAAAGTAACAGGGAATCAGCCCCAGCATTTT; CDR3aa: CASSKVTGNQPQHF
v_gene: TRBV5-4; j_gene: TRBJ2-3; abundance: NA; d_gene: TRBD2; CDR3nt: TGTGCCAGCAGTTATAGCGGGGCTAGCACAGATACGCAGTATTTT; CDR3aa: CASSYSGASTDTQYF
v_gene: TRBV6-5; j_gene: TRBJ2-3; abundance: NA; d_gene: NA; CDR3nt: TGTGCCACCATAGCGAGGAAGGGAGTCACAGATACGCAGTATTTT; CDR3aa: CATIARKGVTDTQYF
v_gene: TRBV6-5; j_gene: TRBJ2-7; abundance: NA; d_gene: NA; CDR3nt: TGTGCCAGCAGTCGTACCGGGGACTACGAGCAGTACTTC; CDR3aa: CASSRTGDYEQYF
v_gene: TRBV4-2; j_gene: TRBJ1-1; abundance: few; d_gene: NA; CDR3nt: TGTGCCAGCAGCCCTCATCCTTGGGGCGAGAACACTGAAGCTTTCTTT; CDR3aa: CASSPHPWGENTEAFF
v_gene: TRBV29-1; j_gene: TRBJ2-6; abundance: NA; d_gene: NA; CDR3nt: TGCAGCGTTGAACTCGCGGGGGGGGCCAACGTCCTGACTTTC; CDR3aa: CSVELAGGANVLTF
v_gene: TRBV27; j_gene: TRBJ1-2; abundance: NA; d_gene: TRBD1; CDR3nt: TGTGCCAGCAAGATGACAGGGGGCCGTGGCTACACCTTC; CDR3aa: CASKMTGGRGYTF
v_gene: TRBV29-1; j_gene: TRBJ2-3; abundance: NA; d_gene: TRBD1; CDR3nt: TGCGCGATAAAATACGGACAGGGCGCCCAAGATACGCAGTATTTT; CDR3aa: CAIKYGQGAQDTQYF
v_gene: TRBV7-9; j_gene: TRBJ1-1; abundance: NA; d_gene: TRBD1; CDR3nt: TGTGCCAGCAGGGGACAGAGAGGCACTGAAGCTTTCTTT; CDR3aa: CASRGQRGTEAFF
v_gene: TRBV28; j_gene: TRBJ1-5; abundance: NA; d_gene: NA; CDR3nt: TGTGCCAGCAGTCCGGTCAGCAATCAGCCCCAGCATTTT; CDR3aa: CASSPVSNQPQHF
v_gene: TRBV6-5; j_gene: TRBJ1-6; abundance: NA; d_gene: NA; CDR3nt: TGTGCCAGCCAGACAGGTAGCAATTCACCCCTCCACTTT; CDR3aa: CASQTGSNSPLHF
v_gene: TRBV19; j_gene: TRBJ1-2; abundance: NA; d_gene: NA; CDR3nt: TGTGCCACGTTGGGGGCAGGATTGGGCTACACCTTC; CDR3aa: CATLGAGLGYTF
v_gene: TRBV10-3; j_gene: TRBJ1-6; abundance: once; d_gene: NA; CDR3nt: TGTGCCATCAGTGAGTTTGAGGGCACACCCCTCCACTTT; CDR3aa: CAISEFEGTPLHF
v_gene: TRBV18; j_gene: TRBJ1-1; abundance: NA; d_gene: NA; CDR3nt: TGTGCCAGCTCACCTGCGGGGAACACTGAAGCTTTCTTT; CDR3aa: CASSPAGNTEAFF
v_gene: TRBV10-3; j_gene: TRBJ1-1; abundance: NA; d_gene: NA; CDR3nt: TGTGCCACAGCAACGGCGGACACTGAAGCTTTCTTT; CDR3aa: CATATADTEAFF
v_gene: TRBV4-3; j_gene: TRBJ1-3; abundance: few; d_gene: NA; CDR3nt: TGCGCCAGCAGCCAAGATCCCCGGAGGGACTCTGGAAACACCATATATTTT; CDR3aa: CASSQDPRRDSGNTIYF
v_gene: TRBV5-1; j_gene: TRBJ1-1; abundance: NA; d_gene: NA; CDR3nt: TGCGCCAGCACCCAGGTTATGATAGGGAGAACTGAAGCTTTCTTT; CDR3aa: CASTQVMIGRTEAFF
v_gene: TRBV7-9; j_gene: TRBJ1-5; abundance: NA; d_gene: TRBD1; CDR3nt: TGTGCCAGCAGCCCAACAGGGGCTTTGGAGTCCCAGCATTTT; CDR3aa: CASSPTGALESQHF
v_gene: TRBV27; j_gene: TRBJ1-5; abundance: NA; d_gene: NA; CDR3nt: TGTGCCAGCAGTTTATCGGGGCAGGGCAGGGATCAGCCCCAGCATTTT; CDR3aa: CASSLSGQGRDQPQHF
v_gene: TRBV5-1; j_gene: TRBJ1-1; abundance: few; d_gene: NA; CDR3nt: TGCGCCAGCAGCCCGAATGGCCCTGAAGCTTTCTTT; CDR3aa: CASSPNGPEAFF
v_gene: TRBV11-2; j_gene: TRBJ1-5; abundance: few; d_gene: NA; CDR3nt: TGTGCCAGCAGCTTAGATTCCAGTAGCAATCAGCCCCAGCATTTT; CDR3aa: CASSLDSSSNQPQHF
v_gene: TRBV18; j_gene: TRBJ2-1; abundance: few; d_gene: TRBD2; CDR3nt: TGTGCCAGCTCACCCAGGACTAGCGGGGGGTCGAGTGAGCAGTTCTTC; CDR3aa: CASSPRTSGGSSEQFF